The 29 T cell receptor beta chains given below trace back to one sample, sequenced in a study of high-grade serous ovarian cancer treatment subgroups. The tumor samples were collected prior to definitive surgery or chemotherapy. TCRdb keeps only in-frame clones here, not all; method: immunoSEQ multiplex PCR. The sample yields 2,500 or so clones, just under 75% seen once. The sequenced sample consisted of tumor tissue. These receptors were obtained from a human donor with high-grade serous ovarian cancer.

This clone is medium-sized (0.01 to 0.1%). The chain links TRBV5-4 to TRBJ2-1, with D perhaps TRBD2 (6 bases). The length of the CDR3 is 13 residues. V was clipped by 7 bases and J by 4 bases, with 12 bases between them. Germline CDR1 is SGHNT and CDR2 is YYREEE (reference sequence). CDR3 sequence: CASEEGPYNEQFF. The CDR3 coding sequence is TGTGCCAGCGAGGAGGGGCCTTACAATGAGCAGTTCTTC.

A few counts support this clone. This sequence joins TRBV4-2 and TRBJ2-1; TRBD2 agrees at 8 bases. The CDR3 is 14 residues long. V was pared by 4 bases and J by 7 bases, with 6 bases of the junction left unmatched. Germline assignment: CDR1 LGHNA and CDR2 YNFKEQ. CDR3 nucleotide sequence: TGTGCCAGCAGCCCGGGAGGGCCTCATAATGAGCAGTTCTTC. This sequence encodes CASSPGGPHNEQFF.

This clone was counted once. The chain links TRBV6-5 to TRBJ1-1, with D perhaps matching TRBD1 (5 bases). CDR3 size: 15 residues. The germline V gene encodes CDR1 MNHEY and CDR2 SVGAGI. Between the trimmed V and J ends, which lost 8 bases and 1 base, there was a span of 17 bases. The CDR3 sequence: CASLHAGIPNTEAFF. CDR3 sequence (DNA): TGTGCCAGCCTACACGCAGGGATACCGAACACTGAAGCTTTCTTT.

As for this clone: The same CDR3 is also encoded by other DNA sequences in this sample. The gene calls are TRBV2 and TRBJ2-7; D unresolved. The CDR3 contains 13 residues. The germline V and J ends were trimmed by 3 bases and 3 bases, with 9 bases remaining between them. Per germline, CDR1 SNHLY and CDR2 FYNNEI. The CDR3 DNA reads as TGTGCCAGCAGTGACGGAGCTGGCTACGAGCAGTACTTC. Its protein is CASSDGAGYEQYF.

As for this clone: Germline and junction disagree at one end, which may indicate a read error. Within the sample, other DNA sequences also encode this same CDR3. The chain carries TRBV20-1 and TRBJ2-7; D might be TRBD1 or TRBD2, each matching 5 bases. In germline, CDR1 is DFQATT, CDR2 SNEGSKA (reference sequence). The CDR3 consists of 11 residues. The CDR3 region has the DNA TGTAGTGCTAGTGAGGGGAGCGAGCAGTACTTC. As protein: CSASEGSEQYF.

The chain employs TRBV5-1 and TRBJ2-2; D call uncertain. This CDR3 has 16 amino acids. Germline V gene data show CDR1 as SGHRS and CDR2 as YFSETQ. Trimming stripped 5 bases from V and 5 bases from J, with 19 bases between. CDR3 region: CASRAEGLMRTGELFF. The CDR3 coding sequence is TGCGCCAGCAGAGCCGAAGGCCTTATGCGGACCGGGGAGCTGTTTTTT.

The J gene is TRBJ2-2, the V gene TRBV5-1; D is uncertain. This CDR3 contains 14 residues. Germline lookup yields CDR1 SGHRS and CDR2 YFSETQ. Between the trimmed V and J ends, which lost 0 bases and 6 bases, there was a span of 9 bases. CDR3 loop: CASSLGVVSGELFF. The CDR3 nucleotides read TGCGCCAGCAGCTTGGGGGTTGTATCCGGGGAGCTGTTTTTT.

The rearrangement links TRBV15 to TRBJ2-3, with D hard to call. The germline CDR1 and CDR2 sequences are LNHNV and YYDKDF (reference sequence). This CDR3 has 14 amino acids. V shed 3 bases and J shed 11 bases, with 18 bases lying between them. CDR3 nucleotides: TGTGCCACCAGCAGCGGACCGGGTAGGTCTGTGCAGTATTTT. Protein sequence: CATSSGPGRSVQYF.

This clone was observed a handful of times. This chain joins TRBV27 and TRBJ2-7, with D uncertain. Between the trimmed V and J ends, which lost 0 bases and 6 bases, there was a span of 9 bases. The CDR3 contains 13 residues. CDR1 and CDR2 from the germline V gene are MNHEY and SMNVEV (reference sequence). The CDR3 here is CASSLSYSLEQYF. CDR3 DNA sequence: TGTGCCAGCAGTTTATCGTACAGCCTCGAGCAGTACTTC.

This clone was counted a few times. The V call is TRBV15, the J call TRBJ1-5; a weak D match, TRBD1 (5 bases). This CDR3 is 12 amino acids long. Trimming shortened V by 5 bases and J by 4 bases, and 6 bases separated the two germline ends. Germline CDR1 and CDR2: LNHNV and YYDKDF (reference sequence). The DNA of the CDR3 is TGTGCCACCAGCGGGGGTAATCAGCCCCAGCATTTT. Its protein product is CATSGGNQPQHF. Variable domain in full (rest from reference TRBV15 and TRBJ1-5): DAMVIQNPRYQVTQFGKPVTLSCSQTLNHNVMYWYQQKSSQAPKLLFHYYDKDFNNEADTPDNFQSRRPNTSFCFLDIRSPGLGDTAMYLCATSGGNQPQHFGDGTRLSIL.

This rearrangement joins TRBV7-9 to TRBJ2-7, with unresolved D. V was clipped by 1 base and J by 2 bases, with 6 bases between them. CDR3 length: 13 amino acids. Germline V gene data show CDR1 as SEHNR and CDR2 as FQNEAQ (reference sequence). As DNA, the CDR3 is TGTGCCAGCAGCTTAGTTGGAACCTACGAGCAGTACTTC. This encodes CASSLVGTYEQYF.

The rearrangement joins TRBV7-6 to TRBJ2-2; D is unclear. V was clipped by 4 bases and J by 6 bases, with 6 bases between them. Germline CDR1 SGHVS, CDR2 FNYEAQ. This CDR3 spans 12 amino acids. CDR3 nucleotide sequence: TGTGCCAGCAGCTCCTTGTCCGGGGAGCTGTTTTTT. It is translated as CASSSLSGELFF.

The table lists this clone with a few counts. The V call is TRBV14, the J call TRBJ1-1; D is possibly TRBD1 (5 bases). Germline V lookup: CDR1 SGHDN, CDR2 FVKESK. The V and J ends lost 1 base and 5 bases respectively, with 8 bases between them. The CDR3 sequence is 13 residues long. DNA of the CDR3: TGTGCCAGCAGCCAAGTTGGGGGGACTGAAGCTTTCTTT. Translation: CASSQVGGTEAFF.

DNA of the CDR3: TGCGCCAGCAGTGGATCCAGCGGGAGCGGCTACGAGCAGTACTTC. This sequence encodes CASSGSSGSGYEQYF. The chain has TRBV10-1 and TRBJ2-7; TRBD2 aligns across 8 bases. After removal of 4 bases from V and 3 bases from J, the junction contained 8 bases not matched to a gene. This CDR3 region has 15 residues. Germline V lookup: CDR1 WNHNN, CDR2 SYGVQD (reference sequence).

This sequence joins TRBV9 and TRBJ2-1; TRBD2 aligns across 7 bases. The CDR3 has 14 residues. Germline V gives CDR1 SGDLS, CDR2 YYNGEE. V was pared by 5 bases and J by 6 bases, with 8 bases of the junction left unmatched. The CDR3 here is CASSHGTKGNEQFF. Here the CDR3 DNA reads TGTGCCAGCAGTCACGGGACTAAGGGCAATGAGCAGTTCTTC.

Concerning this clone itself: Distinct nucleotide sequences in the sample also encode this CDR3. The gene calls are TRBV27 and TRBJ2-7, with D perhaps matching TRBD2 (5 bases). The CDR3 loop spans 14 amino acids. V lost 5 bases to trimming and J lost 0 bases, with 11 bases between them. The germline gives CDR1 MNHEY, CDR2 SMNVEV (reference sequence). Here the CDR3 reads CASSLTTNSYEQYF. The CDR3 bases are TGTGCCAGCAGTCTCACGACTAACTCCTACGAGCAGTACTTC.

The V and J genes are TRBV28 and TRBJ2-7; TRBD2 matches at 9 bases. The V gene's germline CDR1 is MDHEN and CDR2 SYDVKM. Losses at the gene ends were 1 base for V and 0 bases for J; bases not matched to a gene: 1. This CDR3 has 15 amino acids. The CDR3 loop is CASSLSAGGSYEQYF. The CDR3 DNA follows: TGTGCCAGCAGTTTATCAGCGGGGGGCTCCTACGAGCAGTACTTC.

The rearrangement uses TRBV19 and TRBJ2-2; D assignment may be TRBD1 or TRBD2 (6 bases each). Germline V gene data show CDR1 as LNHDA and CDR2 as SQIVND (reference sequence). V shed 5 bases and J shed 3 bases, with 16 bases lying between them. The CDR3 runs 16 residues. CDR3 region: CASSQSGGYDTGELFF. Here the CDR3 DNA reads TGTGCCAGTAGTCAGTCCGGGGGCTATGACACCGGGGAGCTGTTTTTT.

The chain recombines TRBV29-1 with TRBJ1-4; D gene ambiguous. V was cut by 2 bases and J by 7 bases, with 11 bases left in between. This CDR3 is built from 13 residues. Germline CDR1 and CDR2: SQVTM and ANQGSEA. CDR3 nucleotide sequence: TGCAGCGTTGAAAAAGTACCGGGTGAAAAACTGTTTTTT. Protein: CSVEKVPGEKLFF.

In this sample, this clone turned up once. J is TRBJ2-5 and V is TRBV7-6; D is unclear. Per germline, CDR1 SGHVS and CDR2 FNYEAQ. The V end was cut by 4 bases, the J end by 0 bases, with 12 bases between. The CDR3 runs to 15 residues. This CDR3 reads CASSSLTGYQETQYF. Written as DNA, the CDR3 is TGTGCCAGCAGCTCCCTTACTGGGTACCAAGAGACCCAGTACTTC.

The J gene is TRBJ2-7, the V gene TRBV7-8; weak D call: TRBD1 (6 bases). V lost 3 bases to trimming and J lost 0 bases, with 15 bases between them. Germline CDR1 SGHVS, CDR2 FQNEAQ. The CDR3 contains 16 residues. This CDR3 is CASSFRRQASSYEQYF. Written as DNA, the CDR3 is TGTGCCAGCAGCTTTAGACGACAGGCGAGCTCCTACGAGCAGTACTTC.

This clone was seen a few times. The chain uses TRBV5-4 and TRBJ2-7; D is unresolved. Between the trimmed V and J ends, which lost 4 bases and 5 bases, there was a span of 13 bases. CDR3 length equals 13 residues. Germline V gene lookup returns CDR1 SGHNT and CDR2 YYREEE (reference sequence). In DNA, the CDR3 is TGTGCCAGCAGCGCCACCCCTGAACACGAGCAGTACTTC. Its translation: CASSATPEHEQYF.

The chain links TRBV14 to TRBJ2-7, with TRBD2 identical over 8 bases. Germline V lookup: CDR1 SGHDN, CDR2 FVKESK. Unmatched junction bases numbered 5, after V lost 4 bases and J lost 3 bases. The CDR3 length is 14 residues. The CDR3 here is CASSRKLAVYEQYF. For the CDR3, the DNA is TGTGCCAGCAGCCGGAAACTAGCGGTCTACGAGCAGTACTTC.

CDR3 loop: CASSLGGRSEETQYF. The CDR3 DNA is TGCGCCAGCAGCTTGGGGGGAAGGAGCGAAGAGACCCAGTACTTC. The chain is built from TRBV5-1 and TRBJ2-5, with D hard to call. Trimming left V 0 bases short and J 3 bases short, with 12 bases between. Germline loops: CDR1 SGHRS, CDR2 YFSETQ. This CDR3 is 15 amino acids long.

The J gene is TRBJ2-7, the V gene TRBV28, with 10 bases identical to TRBD2. CDR3 length equals 15 residues. The V gene's germline CDR1 is MDHEN and CDR2 SYDVKM. Unmatched junction bases numbered 4, after V lost 5 bases and J lost 0 bases. CDR3 in amino acids: CASSQSSGSSYEQYF. In DNA form, the CDR3 reads TGTGCCAGCAGTCAATCTAGCGGGAGCTCCTACGAGCAGTACTTC.

V and J are TRBV28 and TRBJ1-2, with D possibly matching TRBD1 (5 bases). CDR1 and CDR2 (germline): MDHEN, SYDVKM. V was cut by 7 bases and J by 0 bases, with 9 bases left in between. CDR3 length: 13 residues. The chain's CDR3 is CASIGTTNYGYTF. CDR3 bases: TGTGCCAGCATCGGGACCACTAACTATGGCTACACCTTC.

This chain connects TRBV5-1 to TRBJ2-3, with D tentatively TRBD1 (6 bases). The CDR3 sequence is 16 residues long. Germline lookup yields CDR1 SGHRS and CDR2 YFSETQ. V gave up 0 bases and J gave up 0 bases, with 11 bases separating them. In nucleotides, the CDR3 is TGCGCCAGCAGCTTGGTATTAAGGGGGAGCACAGATACGCAGTATTTT. It is translated as CASSLVLRGSTDTQYF.

The chain combines TRBV5-4 with TRBJ2-2; a weak D match, TRBD2 (5 bases). The CDR3 runs 12 residues. V lost 3 bases and J lost 6, with 6 bases in between. Looked up from germline, CDR1 is SGHNT and CDR2 is YYREEE (reference sequence). The CDR3 loop is CASSSGAGELFF. CDR3 coding DNA: TGTGCCAGCAGCTCCGGGGCCGGGGAGCTGTTTTTT.

This clone was counted only a few times. The V call is TRBV18, the J call TRBJ2-5; TRBD1 matches at 7 bases. The V segment lost 4 bases and the J segment 2 bases; nucleotides outside the gene matches: 7. CDR3 length: 15 amino acids. Germline CDR1 is KGHSH and CDR2 is LQKENI. CDR3 in amino acids: CASSHSGTEQETQYF. CDR3 in DNA: TGTGCCAGCTCACATTCCGGGACAGAACAAGAGACCCAGTACTTC.